Here is one T cell receptor beta chain with its context. No antigen is known for it. Genomic DNA served as template for TCR beta VDJ and CDR3 profiling. Using its own MiXCR run on the reads, TCRdb lists one record per CDR3 protein. The sample lists approximately 250,000 distinct CDR3 sequences; around 82% were seen once. Patients chosen for sequencing had CD8+CD57+ cells that had expanded, as shown by flow cytometry. This sample stems from a study of CD8+CD57+ T cells in acquired aplastic anemia. Study conclusions and caveats: A set of roughly 27 CD8+ CDR3 sequences was shared between patients and controls, and these sequences appeared highly expressed in patients.

Sequencing input: sorted CD4+, CD8+, or CD8+CD57+ T cells (not recorded which) from PBMCs. The origin of this receptor is a human donor with aplastic anemia.

The CDR3, as DNA: TGTGCCAGCAGTGTTGGGACACACAACACCGGGGAGCTGTTTTTT. This translates into CASSVGTHNTGELFF. This chain links TRBV7-9 with TRBJ2-2; tentatively, D is TRBD1 (6 bases). V shed 6 bases and J shed 2 bases, with 13 bases lying between them. This CDR3 spans 15 amino acids. Germline V CDR1 and CDR2: SEHNR, FQNEAQ (reference sequence).